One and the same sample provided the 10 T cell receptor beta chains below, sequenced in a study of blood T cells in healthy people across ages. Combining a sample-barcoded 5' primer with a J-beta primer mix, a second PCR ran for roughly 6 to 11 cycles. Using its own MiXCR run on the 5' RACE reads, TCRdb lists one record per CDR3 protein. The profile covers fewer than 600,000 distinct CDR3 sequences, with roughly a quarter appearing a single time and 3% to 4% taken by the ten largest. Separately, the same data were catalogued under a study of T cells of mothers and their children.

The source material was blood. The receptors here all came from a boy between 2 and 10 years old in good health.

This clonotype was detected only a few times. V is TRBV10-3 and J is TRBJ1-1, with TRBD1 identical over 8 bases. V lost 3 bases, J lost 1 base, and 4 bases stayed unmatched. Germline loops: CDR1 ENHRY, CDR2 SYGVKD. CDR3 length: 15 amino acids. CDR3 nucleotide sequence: TGTGCCATCAGTGAATCAGGGGGCGGGAACACTGAAGCTTTCTTT. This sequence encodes CAISESGGGNTEAFF.

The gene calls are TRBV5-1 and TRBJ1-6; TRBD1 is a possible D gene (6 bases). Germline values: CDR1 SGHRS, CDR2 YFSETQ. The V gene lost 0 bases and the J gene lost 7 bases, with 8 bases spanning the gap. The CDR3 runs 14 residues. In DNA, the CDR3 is TGCGCCAGCAGCTTGGCAGGGGCGAATTCACCCCTCCACTTT. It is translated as CASSLAGANSPLHF.

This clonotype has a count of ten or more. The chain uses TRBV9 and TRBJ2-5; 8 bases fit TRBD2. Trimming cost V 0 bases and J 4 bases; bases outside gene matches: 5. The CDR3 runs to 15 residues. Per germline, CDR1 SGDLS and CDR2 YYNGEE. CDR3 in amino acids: CASSVAGTRGETQYF. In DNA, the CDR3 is TGTGCCAGCAGCGTAGCCGGGACTAGAGGAGAGACCCAGTACTTC.

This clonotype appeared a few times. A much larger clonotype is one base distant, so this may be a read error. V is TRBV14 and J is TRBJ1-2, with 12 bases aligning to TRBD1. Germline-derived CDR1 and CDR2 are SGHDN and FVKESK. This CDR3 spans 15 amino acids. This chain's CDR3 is CASSQDGTGGYDYTF. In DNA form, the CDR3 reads TGTGCCAGCAGCCAAGATGGGACAGGGGGCTATGACTACACCTTC.

DNA of the CDR3: TGCAGTGCTAGGGGGACGGGTTCGAACACTGAAGCTTTCTTT. Its protein is CSARGTGSNTEAFF. This chain uses TRBV20-1 with TRBJ1-1, with D possibly TRBD1 on 5 matching bases. CDR3 size: 14 residues. V was pared by 3 bases and J by 1 base, with 12 bases between. CDR1 is DFQATT, CDR2 SNEGSKA, per germline (reference sequence).

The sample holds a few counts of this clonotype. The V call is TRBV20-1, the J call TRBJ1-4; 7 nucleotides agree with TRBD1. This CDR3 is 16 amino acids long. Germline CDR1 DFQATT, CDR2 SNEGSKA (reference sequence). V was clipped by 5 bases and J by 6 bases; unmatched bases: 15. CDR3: CSARKHNRGWDEKLFF. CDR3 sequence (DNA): TGCAGTGCTCGAAAGCATAACAGGGGTTGGGATGAAAAACTGTTTTTT.

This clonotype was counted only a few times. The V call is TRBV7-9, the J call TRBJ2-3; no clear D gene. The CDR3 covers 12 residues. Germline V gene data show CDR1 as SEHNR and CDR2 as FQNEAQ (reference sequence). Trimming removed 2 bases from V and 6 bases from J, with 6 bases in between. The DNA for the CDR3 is TGTGCCAGCAGCTTAAATGTGGATACGCAGTATTTT. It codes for CASSLNVDTQYF.

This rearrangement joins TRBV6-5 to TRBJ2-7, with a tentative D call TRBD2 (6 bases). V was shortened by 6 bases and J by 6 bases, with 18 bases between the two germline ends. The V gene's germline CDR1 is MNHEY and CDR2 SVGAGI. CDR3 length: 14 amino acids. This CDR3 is CASRPNRGKGEQYF. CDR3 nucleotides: TGTGCCAGCAGACCTAACCGGGGGAAGGGCGAGCAGTACTTC.

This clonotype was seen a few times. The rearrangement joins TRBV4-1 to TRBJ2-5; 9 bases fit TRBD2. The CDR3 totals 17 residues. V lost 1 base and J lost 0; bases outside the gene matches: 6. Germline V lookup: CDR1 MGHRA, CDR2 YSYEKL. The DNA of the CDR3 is TGCGCCAGCAGCCAAGGTCTGACTAGCGGAGACCAAGAGACCCAGTACTTC. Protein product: CASSQGLTSGDQETQYF.

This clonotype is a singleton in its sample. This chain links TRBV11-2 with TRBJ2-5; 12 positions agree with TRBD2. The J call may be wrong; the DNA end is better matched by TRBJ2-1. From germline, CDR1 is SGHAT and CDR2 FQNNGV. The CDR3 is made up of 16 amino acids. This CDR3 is CASSLEGLAGSNEQFF. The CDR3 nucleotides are TGTGCCAGCAGCTTAGAAGGACTAGCGGGAAGCAATGAGCAGTTCTTC.